The subject of this entry is one T cell receptor (beta chain). Its cognate antigen is unknown. The data belong to a study of cytomegalovirus exposure and HLA in healthy donors. The study, taken as a whole, reports: As a later analysis showed, a missense DCLRE1C variant was linked to trimming of TCR beta V- and J-genes. Rare sequences made up most TCRs, while some public TCRs were found in many donors.

The germline V and J ends were trimmed by 8 bases and 3 bases, with 14 bases remaining between them. The CDR3 is made up of 14 amino acids. Germline assignment: CDR1 SGHNT and CDR2 YENEEA. The PCR made use of 60 Vbeta and 13 Jbeta primers. TCRdb's table, derived via immunoSEQ multiplex PCR, lists solely in-frame clones and lacks some. Found here are 130,000 or so clones, 82% of them singletons; the top ten hold just over 8%. The sample was PBMCs. This clonotype was sampled from a woman aged 45-65 years in good health and CMV-seropositive. The chain has TRBV11-3 and TRBJ1-3, with D possibly TRBD1 on 5 matching bases. The CDR3 sequence: CASPGCLGGNTIYF. Written as DNA, the CDR3 is TGTGCCAGCCCAGGGTGTTTAGGTGGAAACACCATATATTTT.